This record concerns one T cell receptor (beta chain) sequence. What it recognizes is unknown. When replicate PCRs were run on sorted subsets, they used about 200 ng DNA, about 30,000 T cell genomes. The table came from immunoSEQ multiplex PCR; TCRdb's copy has only in-frame clones and leaves some out. The sample lists around 600,000 clones; approximately 97% were seen once. This specimen belongs to a study of shared clonotypes between healthy human individuals. General study results and limits: Rarefaction revealed incomplete sorted-subset sequencing despite large depth.

CDR1 is SGHAT, CDR2 FQNNGV, per germline. The CDR3 consists of 18 residues. V was clipped by 1 base and J by 0 bases, with 16 bases between them. Sequenced sample: naive CD4+ T cells sorted from blood. The subset here: CD45RA+ positively selected. This clonotype was obtained from a woman in her thirties in good health. The gene calls are TRBV11-2 and TRBJ2-4, with D maybe TRBD1 (6 bases). The CDR3: CASSLVEKGVLAKNIQYF. The CDR3 DNA is TGTGCCAGCAGCTTAGTCGAGAAGGGGGTCCTAGCCAAAAACATTCAGTACTTC.